This is a list of T cell receptor beta chains from one sample in a study of breast tumors, draining lymph nodes, adjacent tissues. TCRdb redid the calling of the multiplex PCR reads with MiXCR, one entry per CDR3 protein. This repertoire shows about 80,000 distinct CDR3 sequences, 15% to 20% found once; its top ten account for 2% to 2.5%. The source material was axillary lymph node tissue. The receptors were gathered from a female donor with breast cancer. Some clones in this sample may be carry-over from other donors' samples. The CDR3 runs from the conserved cysteine through the conserved F or W. D genes are given only for firm matches. Clone size is stated in some rows and not others, as once, few, many or a class when expanded.

clone_size: many; d_call: TRBD1; j_call: TRBJ1-6; v_call: TRBV6-2/TRBV6-3; cdr3_aa: CASRGTGYNSPLHF; cdr3_nt: TGTGCCAGCAGAGGGACAGGATATAATTCACCCCTCCACTTT
clone_size: .; d_call: .; j_call: TRBJ2-1; v_call: TRBV28; cdr3_aa: CAILSYDEQFF; cdr3_nt: TGTGCAATCCTTTCCTACGATGAGCAGTTCTTC
clone_size: many; d_call: TRBD2; j_call: TRBJ2-3; v_call: TRBV24-1; cdr3_aa: CATSDTLAGGPSDTQYF; cdr3_nt: TGTGCCACCAGTGATACCCTAGCGGGAGGGCCGTCAGATACGCAGTATTTT
clone_size: many; d_call: TRBD2; j_call: TRBJ2-3; v_call: TRBV4-3; cdr3_aa: CASSQVAGGPHTQYF; cdr3_nt: TGCGCCAGCAGCCAAGTAGCGGGAGGGCCCCATACGCAGTATTTT
clone_size: .; d_call: TRBD2; j_call: TRBJ2-2; v_call: TRBV12-3/TRBV12-4; cdr3_aa: CASSDSAAGGPGYSGELFF; cdr3_nt: TGTGCCAGCAGTGACTCGGCAGCGGGAGGGCCGGGTTACAGCGGGGAGCTGTTTTTT
clone_size: many; d_call: .; j_call: TRBJ1-4; v_call: TRBV6-2/TRBV6-3; cdr3_aa: CASTGGTKLFF; cdr3_nt: TGTGCCAGCACCGGAGGGACCAAACTGTTTTTT
clone_size: many; d_call: .; j_call: TRBJ2-5; v_call: TRBV5-1; cdr3_aa: CASSLGIHLQETQYF; cdr3_nt: TGCGCCAGCAGCTTGGGTATACACCTCCAAGAGACCCAGTACTTC
clone_size: .; d_call: TRBD1; j_call: TRBJ2-1; v_call: TRBV12-3/TRBV12-4; cdr3_aa: CASGQGGNEQFF; cdr3_nt: TGTGCCAGCGGACAGGGGGGGAATGAGCAGTTCTTC
clone_size: many; d_call: .; j_call: TRBJ2-5; v_call: TRBV7-2; cdr3_aa: CASSPPRGLRPFGTQYF; cdr3_nt: TGTGCCAGCAGCCCGCCCCGGGGGCTACGGCCGTTTGGGACCCAGTACTTC
clone_size: many; d_call: TRBD1; j_call: TRBJ2-1; v_call: TRBV9; cdr3_aa: CASSVDGTGVDEQFF; cdr3_nt: TGTGCCAGCAGCGTAGATGGGACAGGGGTCGATGAGCAGTTCTTC
clone_size: many; d_call: .; j_call: TRBJ2-6; v_call: TRBV20-1; cdr3_aa: CSAPRGGAGANVLTF; cdr3_nt: TGCAGTGCTCCCCGAGGGGGGGCTGGGGCCAACGTCCTGACTTTC
clone_size: .; d_call: TRBD1; j_call: TRBJ2-2; v_call: TRBV30; cdr3_aa: CACPGQGRGPFF; cdr3_nt: TGTGCCTGCCCAGGACAGGGGAGGGGGCCGTTTTTT
clone_size: many; d_call: TRBD1; j_call: TRBJ2-7; v_call: TRBV5-5; cdr3_aa: CASSWGQGSSYEQYF; cdr3_nt: TGTGCCAGCAGCTGGGGACAGGGGAGCTCCTACGAGCAGTACTTC
clone_size: many; d_call: .; j_call: TRBJ1-4; v_call: TRBV2; cdr3_aa: CASSDYRRNEKLFF; cdr3_nt: TGTGCCAGCAGTGATTACAGGAGGAATGAAAAACTGTTTTTT
clone_size: many; d_call: .; j_call: TRBJ2-1; v_call: TRBV2; cdr3_aa: CASSVQGNEQFF; cdr3_nt: TGTGCCAGCAGTGTTCAGGGCAATGAGCAGTTCTTC
clone_size: many; d_call: TRBD2; j_call: TRBJ2-6; v_call: TRBV14; cdr3_aa: CASSNLAGFSSGANVLTF; cdr3_nt: TGTGCCAGCAGCAATCTAGCGGGGTTTAGCTCTGGGGCCAACGTCCTGACTTTC
clone_size: many; d_call: TRBD1; j_call: TRBJ1-5; v_call: TRBV7-2; cdr3_aa: CASSSTGGVGNQPQHF; cdr3_nt: TGTGCCAGCAGCTCAACAGGGGGTGTGGGCAATCAGCCCCAGCATTTT
clone_size: many; d_call: .; j_call: TRBJ2-1; v_call: TRBV20-1; cdr3_aa: CSAKLGASYNEQFF; cdr3_nt: TGCAGTGCCAAACTGGGGGCTTCGTACAATGAGCAGTTCTTC
clone_size: .; d_call: .; j_call: TRBJ2-7; v_call: TRBV14; cdr3_aa: CASSQDRRDGGTYEQYF; cdr3_nt: TGTGCCAGCAGCCAAGATCGACGTGACGGCGGTACCTACGAGCAGTACTTC
clone_size: many; d_call: TRBD2; j_call: TRBJ2-1; v_call: TRBV20-1; cdr3_aa: CSGWLAGDGEQFF; cdr3_nt: TGCAGTGGCTGGCTAGCGGGAGACGGTGAGCAGTTCTTC
clone_size: many; d_call: .; j_call: TRBJ2-1; v_call: TRBV6-6; cdr3_aa: CASSYTAGFYNEQFF; cdr3_nt: TGTGCCAGCAGTTACACTGCAGGGTTCTACAATGAGCAGTTCTTC
clone_size: many; d_call: TRBD2; j_call: TRBJ2-1; v_call: TRBV20-1; cdr3_aa: CSARDARGEGGAYNEQFF; cdr3_nt: TGCAGTGCTAGAGATGCGAGAGGGGAGGGAGGGGCATACAATGAGCAGTTCTTC
clone_size: many; d_call: TRBD1; j_call: TRBJ1-5; v_call: TRBV20-1; cdr3_aa: CSASKRRDRGQPQHF; cdr3_nt: TGCAGTGCTAGCAAACGAAGGGACAGGGGTCAGCCCCAGCATTTT
clone_size: .; d_call: TRBD2; j_call: TRBJ2-1; v_call: TRBV2; cdr3_aa: CASASGRAFGSYNEQFF; cdr3_nt: TGTGCCAGCGCCAGCGGGAGGGCCTTTGGCTCCTACAATGAGCAGTTCTTC
clone_size: many; d_call: TRBD2; j_call: TRBJ2-7; v_call: TRBV19; cdr3_aa: CASSSPTSGPPYEQYF; cdr3_nt: TGTGCCAGTAGTTCTCCTACTAGCGGGCCTCCCTACGAGCAGTACTTC
clone_size: many; d_call: TRBD2; j_call: TRBJ2-2; v_call: TRBV29-1; cdr3_aa: CSVRTREGLAGELFF; cdr3_nt: TGCAGCGTTCGAACGCGGGAGGGATTGGCCGGGGAGCTGTTTTTT
clone_size: many; d_call: .; j_call: TRBJ1-5; v_call: TRBV10-3; cdr3_aa: CAISETTQGQPQHF; cdr3_nt: TGTGCCATCAGTGAGACGACCCAGGGGCAGCCCCAGCATTTT
clone_size: .; d_call: .; j_call: TRBJ1-1; v_call: TRBV7-2; cdr3_aa: CASSLVVGGRNTEAFF; cdr3_nt: TGTGCCAGCAGCTTAGTAGTTGGGGGACGGAACACTGAAGCTTTCTTT
clone_size: many; d_call: .; j_call: TRBJ2-3; v_call: TRBV6-1; cdr3_aa: CASSERTSGGTQYF; cdr3_nt: TGTGCCAGCAGTGAAAGGACATCTGGGGGTACGCAGTATTTT
clone_size: many; d_call: .; j_call: TRBJ1-2; v_call: TRBV19; cdr3_aa: CASSNTERRYGYTF; cdr3_nt: TGTGCCAGTAGTAACACAGAGCGACGCTATGGCTACACCTTC
clone_size: many; d_call: .; j_call: TRBJ2-5; v_call: TRBV15; cdr3_aa: CATSRVGGAQETQYF; cdr3_nt: TGTGCCACCAGCAGAGTAGGAGGGGCTCAGGAGACCCAGTACTTC
clone_size: many; d_call: TRBD2; j_call: TRBJ2-1; v_call: TRBV20-1; cdr3_aa: CSARTPGLAGGSYNEQFF; cdr3_nt: TGCAGTGCTAGGACCCCGGGACTAGCGGGAGGATCCTACAATGAGCAGTTCTTC
clone_size: .; d_call: .; j_call: TRBJ2-2; v_call: TRBV5-1; cdr3_aa: CASSLAPPPGGELFF; cdr3_nt: TGCGCCAGCAGCTTGGCGCCCCCCCCGGGGGGGGAGCTGTTTTTT
clone_size: many; d_call: .; j_call: TRBJ2-1; v_call: TRBV7-2; cdr3_aa: CASSETTPRLEQFF; cdr3_nt: TGTGCCAGCAGCGAAACCACCCCGAGGCTTGAGCAGTTCTTC
clone_size: .; d_call: .; j_call: TRBJ2-5; v_call: TRBV3-1; cdr3_aa: CASSQGSRGETQYF; cdr3_nt: TGTGCCAGCAGCCAAGGGAGTCGGGGAGAGACCCAGTACTTC
clone_size: many; d_call: .; j_call: TRBJ2-1; v_call: TRBV7-8; cdr3_aa: CASSLMIPYNEQFF; cdr3_nt: TGTGCCAGCAGCTTGATGATCCCCTACAATGAGCAGTTCTTC
clone_size: many; d_call: .; j_call: TRBJ2-2; v_call: TRBV9; cdr3_aa: CASSVRGGKNTGELFF; cdr3_nt: TGTGCCAGCAGCGTAAGGGGCGGGAAAAACACCGGGGAGCTGTTTTTT
clone_size: many; d_call: .; j_call: TRBJ2-5; v_call: TRBV11-3; cdr3_aa: CASSLDPAETQYF; cdr3_nt: TGTGCCAGCAGCTTAGACCCGGCCGAGACCCAGTACTTC
clone_size: few; d_call: TRBD1; j_call: TRBJ2-5; v_call: TRBV28; cdr3_aa: CALQGPGRETQYF; cdr3_nt: TGTGCCCTACAGGGGCCAGGAAGGGAGACCCAGTACTTC